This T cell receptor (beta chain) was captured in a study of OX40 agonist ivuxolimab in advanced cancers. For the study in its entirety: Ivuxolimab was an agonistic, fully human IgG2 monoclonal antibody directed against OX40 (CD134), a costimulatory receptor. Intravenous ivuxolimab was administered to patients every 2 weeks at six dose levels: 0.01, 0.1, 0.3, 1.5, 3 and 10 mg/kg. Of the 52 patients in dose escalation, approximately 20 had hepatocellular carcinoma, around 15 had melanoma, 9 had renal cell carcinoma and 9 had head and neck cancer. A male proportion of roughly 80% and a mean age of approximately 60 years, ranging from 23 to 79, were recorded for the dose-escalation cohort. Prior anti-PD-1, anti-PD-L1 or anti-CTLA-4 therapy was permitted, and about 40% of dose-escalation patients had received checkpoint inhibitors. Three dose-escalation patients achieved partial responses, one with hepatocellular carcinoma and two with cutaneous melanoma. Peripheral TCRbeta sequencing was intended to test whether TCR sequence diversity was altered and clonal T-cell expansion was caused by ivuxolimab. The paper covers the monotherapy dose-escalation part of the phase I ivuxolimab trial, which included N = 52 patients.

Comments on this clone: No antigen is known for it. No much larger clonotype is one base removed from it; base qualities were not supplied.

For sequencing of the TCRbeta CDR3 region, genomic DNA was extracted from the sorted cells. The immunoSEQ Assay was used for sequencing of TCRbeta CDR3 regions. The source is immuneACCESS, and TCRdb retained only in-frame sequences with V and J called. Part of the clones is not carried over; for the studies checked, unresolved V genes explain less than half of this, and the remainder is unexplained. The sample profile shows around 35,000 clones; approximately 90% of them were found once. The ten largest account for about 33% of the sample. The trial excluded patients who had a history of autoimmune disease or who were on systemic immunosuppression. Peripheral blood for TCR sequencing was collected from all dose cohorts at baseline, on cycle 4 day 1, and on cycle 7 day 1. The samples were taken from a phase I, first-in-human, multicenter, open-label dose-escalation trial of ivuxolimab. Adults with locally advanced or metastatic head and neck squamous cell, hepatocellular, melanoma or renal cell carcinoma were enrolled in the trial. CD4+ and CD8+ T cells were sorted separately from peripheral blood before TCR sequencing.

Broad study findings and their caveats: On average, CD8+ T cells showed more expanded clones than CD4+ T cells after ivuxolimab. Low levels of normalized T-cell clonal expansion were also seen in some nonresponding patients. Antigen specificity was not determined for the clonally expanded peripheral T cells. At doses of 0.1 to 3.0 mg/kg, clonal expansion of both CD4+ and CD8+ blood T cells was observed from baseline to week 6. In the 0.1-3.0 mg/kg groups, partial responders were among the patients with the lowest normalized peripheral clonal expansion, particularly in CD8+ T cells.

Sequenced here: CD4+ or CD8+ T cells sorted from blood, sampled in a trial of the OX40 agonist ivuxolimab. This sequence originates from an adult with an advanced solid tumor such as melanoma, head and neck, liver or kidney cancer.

The DNA sequence reads TGTGCCAGCAGCTTAGGGTTGGGGACTGAAGCTTTCTTT. Its protein reads: CASSLGLGTEAFF. The chain links TRBV11-2 with TRBJ1-1; no D gene call is confident. For CDR1 and CDR2, the germline V gene lists SGHAT and FQNNGV. V gives up 1 base and J gives up 5 bases, and the segment between their germline ends measures 8 bases. From its cysteine to its phenylalanine, the CDR3 spans 13 amino acids. Only CDR3 DNA remains: 39 bases, in frame from the first base. The full variable domain, with segments outside the CDR3 supplied by the reference TRBV11-2 and TRBJ1-1 proteins, appears as EAGVAQSPRYKIIEKRQSVAFWCNPISGHATLYWYQQILGQGPKLLIQFQNNGVVDDSQLPKDRFSAERLKGVDSTLKIQPAKLEDSAVYLCASSLGLGTEAFFGQGTRLTVV.